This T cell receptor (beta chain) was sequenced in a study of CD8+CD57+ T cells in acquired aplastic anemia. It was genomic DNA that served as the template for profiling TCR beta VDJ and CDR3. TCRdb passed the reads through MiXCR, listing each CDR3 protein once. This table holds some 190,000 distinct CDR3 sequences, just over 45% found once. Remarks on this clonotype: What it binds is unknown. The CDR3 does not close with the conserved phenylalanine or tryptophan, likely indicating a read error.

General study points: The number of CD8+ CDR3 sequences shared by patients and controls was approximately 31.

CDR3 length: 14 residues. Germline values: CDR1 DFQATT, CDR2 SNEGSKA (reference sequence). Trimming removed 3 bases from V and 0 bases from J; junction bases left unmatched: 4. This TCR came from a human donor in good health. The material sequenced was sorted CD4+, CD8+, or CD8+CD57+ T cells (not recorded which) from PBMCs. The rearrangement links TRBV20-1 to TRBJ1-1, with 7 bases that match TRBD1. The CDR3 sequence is CSASPTGMNTEAFL. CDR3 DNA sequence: TGCAGTGCTAGCCCGACAGGGATGAACACTGAAGCTTTCCTT.